These 14 T cell receptor beta chains were sequenced from one sample in a study of T cells after somatic rescue of genetic block. Sequencing used immunoSEQ multiplex PCR; TCRdb keeps in-frame clones, though not all of them. This sample has 60,000 to 90,000 clones, with about nine tenths found just once. The source material was peripheral blood mononuclear cells (PBMCs). The source of these receptors is a man aged 30 to 45.

The chain uses TRBV19 and TRBJ2-1; 7 bases fit TRBD2. The CDR3 spans 15 residues. J was trimmed by 5 bases and V by 6 bases; bases with no gene match: 10. The germline gives CDR1 LNHDA, CDR2 SQIVND (reference sequence). The CDR3 region has the DNA TGTGCCAGTAGCCCCGGGGCTAGCGGAAACAATGAGCAGTTCTTC. This gives the protein CASSPGASGNNEQFF.

The chain recombines TRBV29-1 with TRBJ2-3; TRBD1 aligns across 7 bases. Germline values: CDR1 SQVTM, CDR2 ANQGSEA. The CDR3 runs 16 residues. V gave up 0 bases and J gave up 1 base; unmatched junction bases: 7. The CDR3 here is CSVEDPRGPGTDTQYF. As DNA, the CDR3 is TGCAGCGTTGAAGATCCTAGGGGGCCTGGCACAGATACGCAGTATTTT.

This clone occurred a few times. CDR3 bases: TGTGCCAGCAGTGAAGCCGCTGGGGGGAGGCGTCAGCCCCAGCATTTT. This translates into CASSEAAGGRRQPQHF. The J gene is TRBJ1-5, the V gene TRBV2; possibly TRBD1 for D (5 bases). This CDR3 spans 16 amino acids. Trimming removed 0 bases from V and 6 bases from J, with 15 bases in between. Germline V gene lookup returns CDR1 SNHLY and CDR2 FYNNEI.

This chain links TRBV25-1 with TRBJ2-5, with D tentatively TRBD1 (5 bases). The CDR3 is 16 amino acids. Trimming stripped 6 bases from V and 5 bases from J, with 22 bases between. The germline gives CDR1 MGHDK, CDR2 SYGVNS. The CDR3 here is CASSGVQGFLSETQYF. CDR3 sequence (DNA): TGTGCCAGCAGCGGAGTTCAGGGTTTTCTTTCGGAGACCCAGTACTTC.

The rearrangement uses TRBV4-1 and TRBJ2-3; D may be TRBD1 (5 bases). The CDR3 is 18 residues long. With 3 bases removed from V and 2 bases from J, the gap between germline ends came to 21 bases. From germline, CDR1 is MGHRA and CDR2 YSYEKL. In DNA form, the CDR3 reads TGCGCCAGCAGCCATCCCCTTGCCTCGACAGAGGCCACAGATACGCAGTATTTT. Translated, it gives CASSHPLASTEATDTQYF.

The genes are TRBV18 and TRBJ1-1, with D perhaps TRBD1 (5 bases). V lost 2 bases and J 0 bases, leaving 7 bases between the germline ends. Germline CDR1 and CDR2: KGHSH and LQKENI. CDR3 length equals 14 residues. The CDR3 sequence is CASSPEGMNTEAFF. The DNA for the CDR3 is TGTGCCAGCTCACCAGAGGGGATGAACACTGAAGCTTTCTTT.

V gene TRBV7-3 combines with J gene TRBJ1-1; perhaps TRBD1 as D (6 bases). V shed 0 bases and J shed 5 bases, with 13 bases lying between them. Germline V lookup: CDR1 SGHTA, CDR2 FQGTGA. CDR3 size: 15 residues. The CDR3 spells CASSLTPQGHTEAFF. CDR3 in DNA: TGTGCCAGCAGCTTAACCCCCCAGGGGCATACTGAAGCTTTCTTT.

This rearrangement joins TRBV28 to TRBJ2-7; D not certain. The V and J ends lost 2 bases and 6 bases respectively, with 8 bases between them. CDR3 length: 12 amino acids. Germline values: CDR1 MDHEN, CDR2 SYDVKM. The CDR3 here is CASSLTLGEQYF. In nucleotides, the CDR3 is TGTGCCAGCAGTTTAACGTTGGGCGAGCAGTACTTC.

The chain has TRBV11-2 and TRBJ2-1; D not certain. Trimming cost V 5 bases and J 4 bases, with 18 bases left between them. The germline CDR1 and CDR2 sequences are SGHAT and FQNNGV. This CDR3 has 16 amino acids. CDR3 bases: TGTGCCAGCAGCCCAACCATTATAGGCAGTTACAATGAGCAGTTCTTC. Encoded protein: CASSPTIIGSYNEQFF.

The J gene is TRBJ1-6, the V gene TRBV15; tentatively, D is TRBD1 (6 bases). Deletions cut 1 base from V and 1 base from J, with 8 bases between. Germline V gene data show CDR1 as LNHNV and CDR2 as YYDKDF (reference sequence). CDR3 length equals 16 residues. CDR3: CATSRGRGSYNSPLHF. Written as DNA, the CDR3 is TGTGCCACCAGCAGAGGTAGGGGGTCCTATAATTCACCCCTCCACTTT.

The rearrangement uses TRBV9 and TRBJ2-2; TRBD2 matches 11 bases. With V trimmed by 0 bases and J by 4 bases, 11 bases remained unmatched. Germline lookup yields CDR1 SGDLS and CDR2 YYNGEE. The CDR3 totals 19 residues. This CDR3 is CASSVELAGGPGGTGELFF. CDR3 coding DNA: TGTGCCAGCAGCGTAGAGCTAGCGGGAGGCCCCGGGGGCACCGGGGAGCTGTTTTTT.

The chain uses TRBV18 and TRBJ1-4; the match to TRBD1 covers 10 bases. The CDR3 spans 14 residues. Trimming at V came to 3 bases and at J to 6 bases, leaving 1 base not matched to a gene. Germline assignment: CDR1 KGHSH and CDR2 LQKENI. CDR3 sequence reads: CASSPGTGDEKLFF. The CDR3 nucleotides are TGTGCCAGCTCACCTGGGACAGGGGATGAAAAACTGTTTTTT.

This clone was observed once. This rearrangement joins TRBV4-1 to TRBJ2-3; 14 bases are a match to TRBD2. Per germline, CDR1 MGHRA and CDR2 YSYEKL. The CDR3 spans 19 residues. V gave up 3 bases and J gave up 4 bases; unmatched junction bases: 12. The CDR3 coding sequence is TGCGCCAGCAGCCATTTCGCGGGACTAGCGGGAGAGAGAGCAGATACGCAGTATTTT. It translates to CASSHFAGLAGERADTQYF.

This sequence joins TRBV4-3 and TRBJ2-6; D call uncertain. The CDR3 is 16 residues long. Germline-derived CDR1 and CDR2 are LGHNA and YSLEER. The V and J ends lost 0 bases and 1 base respectively, with 7 bases between them. The CDR3 reads CASSQDLRSGANVLTF. DNA of the CDR3: TGCGCCAGCAGCCAAGATCTACGGTCTGGGGCCAACGTCCTGACTTTC.